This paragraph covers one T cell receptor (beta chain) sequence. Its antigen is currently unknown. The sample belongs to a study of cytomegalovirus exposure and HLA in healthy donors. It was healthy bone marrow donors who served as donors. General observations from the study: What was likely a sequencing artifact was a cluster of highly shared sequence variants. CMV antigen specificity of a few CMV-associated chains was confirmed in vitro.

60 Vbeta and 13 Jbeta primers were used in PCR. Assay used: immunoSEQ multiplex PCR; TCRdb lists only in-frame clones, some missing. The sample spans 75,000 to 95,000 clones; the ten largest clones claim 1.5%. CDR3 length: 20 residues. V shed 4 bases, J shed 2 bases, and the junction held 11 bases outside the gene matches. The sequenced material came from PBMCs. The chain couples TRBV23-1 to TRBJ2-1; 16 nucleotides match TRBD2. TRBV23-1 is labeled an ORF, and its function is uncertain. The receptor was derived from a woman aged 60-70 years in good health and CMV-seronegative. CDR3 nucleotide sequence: TGCGCCAGCAGTCCCCACGGAACGGGACTAGCGGGAGGGGCCTACAATGAGCAGTTCTTC. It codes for CASSPHGTGLAGGAYNEQFF.